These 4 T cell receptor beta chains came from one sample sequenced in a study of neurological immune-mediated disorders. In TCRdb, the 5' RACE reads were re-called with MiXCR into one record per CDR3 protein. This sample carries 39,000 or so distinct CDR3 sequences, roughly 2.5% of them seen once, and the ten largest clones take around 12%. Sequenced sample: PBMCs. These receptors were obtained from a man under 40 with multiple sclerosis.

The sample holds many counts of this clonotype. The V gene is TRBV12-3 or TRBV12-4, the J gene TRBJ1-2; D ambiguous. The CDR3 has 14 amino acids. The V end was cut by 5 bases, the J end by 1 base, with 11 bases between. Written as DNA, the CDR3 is TGTGCCAGCAGTCGCTGGGGTGATAACTATGGCTACACCTTC. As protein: CASSRWGDNYGYTF.

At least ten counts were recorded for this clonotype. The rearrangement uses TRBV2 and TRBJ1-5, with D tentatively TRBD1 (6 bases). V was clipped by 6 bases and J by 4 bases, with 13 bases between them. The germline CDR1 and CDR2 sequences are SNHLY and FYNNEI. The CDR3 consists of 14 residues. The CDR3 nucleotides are TGTGCCAGCAGCCGGGACACAGGGAATCAGCCCCAGCATTTT. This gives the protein CASSRDTGNQPQHF.

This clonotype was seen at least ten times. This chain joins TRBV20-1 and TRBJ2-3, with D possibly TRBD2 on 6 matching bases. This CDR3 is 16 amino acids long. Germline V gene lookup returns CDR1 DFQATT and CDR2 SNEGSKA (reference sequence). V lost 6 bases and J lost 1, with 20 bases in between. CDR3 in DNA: TGCAGTGCCTCCCTGGTACGGGGGATGGGCACAGATACGCAGTATTTT. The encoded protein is CSASLVRGMGTDTQYF.

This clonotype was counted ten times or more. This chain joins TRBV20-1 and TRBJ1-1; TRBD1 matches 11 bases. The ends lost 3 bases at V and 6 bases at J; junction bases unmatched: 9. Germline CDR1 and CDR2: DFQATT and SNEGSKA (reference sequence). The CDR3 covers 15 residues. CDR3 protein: CSASHPGTGGSEAFF. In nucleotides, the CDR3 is TGCAGTGCTAGCCACCCCGGGACAGGGGGGTCTGAAGCTTTCTTT.